This entry features one TCR beta chain sequence. Its matching antigen is unknown. Some clones are missing from TCRdb's copy, which holds only in-frame ones; the method was immunoSEQ multiplex PCR. The sample shows roughly 75,000 clones, around 89% of them seen only once. This specimen belongs to a study of OX40 agonist ivuxolimab in advanced cancers. For the study at large: At doses from 0.01 to 10 mg/kg, patients were given intravenous ivuxolimab every 2 weeks. Broader study findings: Near-lowest levels of clonal expansion characterized partial responders at 0.1-3.0 mg/kg. CD4+ and CD8+ blood T cells expanded clonally by week 6 at 0.1 to 3.0 mg/kg.

Trimming removed 0 bases at V and 1 base at J, with 7 bases between. The germline gives CDR1 LGHNA, CDR2 YSLEER. The CDR3 has 14 amino acids. The V gene is TRBV4-3, the J gene TRBJ2-7; D unclear. The sample was CD4+ or CD8+ T cells sorted from blood, taken in a trial of the OX40 agonist ivuxolimab. The sequence was obtained from an adult with an advanced solid tumor such as melanoma, head and neck, liver or kidney cancer. Here the CDR3 reads CASSQDPGSYEQYF. As DNA, the CDR3 is TGCGCCAGCAGCCAAGATCCTGGATCCTACGAGCAGTACTTC.